These T cell receptor beta chains were read from a single sample in a study of blood T cell repertoires in COVID-19. Clones were sequenced by immunoSEQ multiplex PCR, and TCRdb holds only the in-frame ones, with some missing. The table records about 60,000 clones, about 90% of them present only once. Sequenced input: peripheral blood. These receptor sequences come from a human donor in a cohort sampled during active COVID-19. The CDR3 runs from the conserved cysteine through the conserved F or W. A D gene is named only where the DNA matches it firmly. Size values are once, few and many counts, or a class for expanded clones, and some rows have none.

TRBJ2-7	-	TRBV6-2/TRBV6-3	-	CASSYVRTYEQYF	TGTGCCAGCAGTTACGTCAGAACCTACGAGCAGTACTTC
TRBJ1-6	-	TRBV7-2	-	CASSPVRDNSPLHF	TGTGCCAGCAGCCCCGTTCGCGATAATTCACCCCTCCACTTT
TRBJ1-1	-	TRBV2	-	CASREQGKGTEAFF	TGTGCCAGCAGAGAACAGGGAAAGGGCACTGAAGCTTTCTTT
TRBJ1-6	-	TRBV4-3	-	CASSQSAPKGQHSSYNSPLHF	TGCGCCAGCAGCCAATCCGCGCCCAAGGGGCAGCATAGCTCCTATAATTCACCCCTCCACTTT
TRBJ2-1	TRBD2	TRBV13	-	CASSKGLAGGPGNEQFF	TGTGCCAGCAGCAAAGGACTAGCGGGAGGGCCGGGTAATGAGCAGTTCTTC
TRBJ1-6	-	TRBV4-3	-	CASSQDQQAYNSPLHF	TGCGCCAGCAGCCAAGATCAACAGGCCTATAATTCACCCCTCCACTTT
TRBJ2-1	-	TRBV5-1	-	CASSPQGGATNNEQFF	TGCGCCAGCAGCCCCCAGGGCGGGGCTACGAACAATGAGCAGTTCTTC
TRBJ2-3	-	TRBV3-1/TRBV3-2	-	CASSHYREPDTQYF	TGTGCCAGCAGCCATTACAGGGAACCAGATACGCAGTATTTT
TRBJ2-1	-	TRBV9	-	CASSVNVPSSYNEQFF	TGTGCCAGCAGCGTAAATGTCCCCAGCTCCTACAATGAGCAGTTCTTC
TRBJ1-2	-	TRBV4-3	few	CASSQAKGGAYGYTF	TGCGCCAGCAGCCAAGCGAAGGGAGGGGCCTATGGCTACACCTTC
TRBJ2-7	TRBD2	TRBV28	-	CASSLSAGGSYEQYF	TGTGCCAGCAGTTTATCAGCGGGAGGGTCCTACGAGCAGTACTTC
TRBJ1-5	TRBD1	TRBV27	-	CASSRADRGSNQPQHF	TGTGCCAGCAGCCGAGCGGACAGGGGAAGCAATCAGCCCCAGCATTTT
TRBJ2-5	TRBD1	TRBV6-5	-	CASSQRQGAETQYF	TGTGCCAGCAGTCAACGACAGGGGGCAGAGACCCAGTACTTC
TRBJ2-1	-	TRBV29-1	-	CSVGEGGSYNEQFF	TGCAGCGTTGGGGAGGGGGGTTCCTACAATGAGCAGTTCTTC
TRBJ1-4	TRBD1	TRBV5-4	once	CASSLGGGTNEKLFF	TGTGCCAGCAGCTTGGGAGGGGGCACTAATGAAAAACTGTTTTTT
TRBJ2-1	-	TRBV6-6	-	CASSSLSIKLF	TGTGCCAGCAGTTCTCTATCAATTAAACTCTTC
TRBJ2-5	TRBD1	TRBV7-2	-	CASSSWDRQETQYF	TGTGCCAGCAGCTCTTGGGACAGGCAAGAGACCCAGTACTTC
TRBJ1-5	TRBD1	TRBV30	few	CAWSVPDRGNQPQHF	TGTGCCTGGAGTGTACCGGACAGGGGCAATCAGCCCCAGCATTTT
TRBJ2-3	-	TRBV4-3	-	CASSQGVGSDTQYF	TGCGCCAGCAGCCAAGGGGTCGGGTCAGATACGCAGTATTTT
TRBJ2-7	TRBD1	TRBV30	-	CAWSAPGQGAVGEQYF	TGTGCCTGGAGTGCACCGGGACAGGGGGCAGTAGGCGAGCAGTACTTC
TRBJ2-1	-	TRBV7-3	-	CASSPAKSSYNEQFF	TGTGCCAGCAGCCCCGCTAAGAGCTCCTACAATGAGCAGTTCTTC
TRBJ1-5	TRBD1	TRBV27	-	CASSSYRGTSNQPQHF	TGTGCCAGCAGTTCCTACAGGGGAACTAGCAATCAGCCCCAGCATTTT
TRBJ2-4	TRBD2	TRBV18	-	CASSLRTSGDIQYF	TGTGCCAGCTCACTTCGGACTAGTGGGGACATTCAGTACTTC
TRBJ2-3	-	TRBV4-1	-	CASSQVREDTDTQYF	TGCGCCAGCAGCCAAGTGAGGGAAGACACAGATACGCAGTATTTT
TRBJ2-7	TRBD2	TRBV2	-	CASSERGGRREQYF	TGTGCCAGCAGTGAACGCGGGGGACGTCGCGAGCAGTACTTC
TRBJ1-4	-	TRBV6-5	-	CASSRDTTNEKLFF	TGTGCCAGCAGCCGGGACACAACTAATGAAAAACTGTTTTTT
TRBJ2-2	-	TRBV29-1	once	CSAVRVTGELFF	TGCAGCGCTGTCAGGGTGACCGGGGAGCTGTTTTTT
TRBJ2-2	TRBD2	TRBV5-5	-	CASSSLAGGTGELFF	TGTGCCAGCAGCTCCCTAGCGGGGGGGACCGGGGAGCTGTTTTTT
TRBJ2-7	TRBD1	TRBV30	-	CAWSTGGREQYF	TGTGCCTGGAGTACAGGGGGACGCGAGCAGTACTTC
TRBJ1-4	TRBD1	TRBV19	-	CASSHRGVNGEKLFF	TGTGCCAGTAGCCACAGGGGCGTTAACGGTGAAAAACTGTTTTTT